This T cell receptor beta chain was identified in a study of T cells in localized non-small cell lung cancer. Repertoires were generated with immunoSEQ multiplex PCR, while TCRdb's copy carries only in-frame clones and drops some. Among some 31,000 clones listed, roughly 90% were seen once. Germline V lookup: CDR1 LNHDA, CDR2 SQIVND (reference sequence). V was trimmed by 4 bases and J by 1 base, leaving 1 base between them. The CDR3 spans 11 residues. Study-level findings and limits: Longer overall survival was associated with a higher density of T cells in the blood. The highest T cell clonality was in uninvolved adjacent lung, above tumor. Adjacent lung exhibited a median of 57 among the 100 most abundant tumor clones.

Regarding this clone: The target antigen is unknown.

Here the sequenced sample was peripheral blood, taken before any cancer treatment. The TCR was taken from a woman aged 40-69 years with stage I lung adenocarcinoma. This sequence joins TRBV19 and TRBJ1-1; D gene uncertain. CDR3 nucleotides: TGTGCCAGTAGTAGGAACACTGAAGCTTTCTTT. The encoded protein is CASSRNTEAFF.